The clone carrying this TCR beta chain was detected a few times. The sample is drawn from a study of blood T cell repertoires in COVID-19. Study information: T cells, B-cell-depleted T cells, or PBMCs supplied cDNA or gDNA.

Seattle participants joined during active infection and were tracked over time. The CDR3 totals 13 residues. The V gene lost 6 bases and the J gene lost 1 base, with 9 bases spanning the gap. Germline CDR1 reads WNHNN; CDR2 reads SYGVQD (reference sequence). In the study's own analysis: Amplification of reference gene primers provided the estimated nucleated cell counts. Using immunoSEQ multiplex PCR, the repertoire was profiled, and TCRdb retains in-frame clones only, with some absent. V, J and clone size derive from that table, while D and trimming were established from the DNA sequence. The sample carries roughly 400,000 clones, approximately 89% recorded once.

V and J are TRBV10-1 and TRBJ1-1; D is ambiguous. The sequence was collected from a woman aged 60-70 years with COVID-19, enrolled during active disease. Sequences were obtained from peripheral blood. CDR3 protein: CASSPDPNTEAFF. DNA of the CDR3: TGCGCCAGCAGCCCAGATCCGAACACTGAAGCTTTCTTT.